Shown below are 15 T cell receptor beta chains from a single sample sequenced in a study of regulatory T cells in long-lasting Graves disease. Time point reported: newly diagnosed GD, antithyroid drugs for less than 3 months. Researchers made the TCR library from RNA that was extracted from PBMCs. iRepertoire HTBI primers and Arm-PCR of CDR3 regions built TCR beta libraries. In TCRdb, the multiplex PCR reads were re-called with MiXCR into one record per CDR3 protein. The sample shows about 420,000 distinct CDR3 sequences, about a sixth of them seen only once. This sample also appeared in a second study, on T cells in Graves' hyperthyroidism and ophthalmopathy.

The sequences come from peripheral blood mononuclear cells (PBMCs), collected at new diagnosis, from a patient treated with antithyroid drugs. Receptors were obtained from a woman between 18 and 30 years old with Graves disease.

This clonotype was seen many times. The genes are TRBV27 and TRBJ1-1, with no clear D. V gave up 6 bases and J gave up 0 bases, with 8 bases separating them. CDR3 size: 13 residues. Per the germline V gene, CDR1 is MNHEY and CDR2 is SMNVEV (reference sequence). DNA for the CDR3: TGTGCCAGCAGCTTACAGTTGAACACTGAAGCTTTCTTT. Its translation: CASSLQLNTEAFF.

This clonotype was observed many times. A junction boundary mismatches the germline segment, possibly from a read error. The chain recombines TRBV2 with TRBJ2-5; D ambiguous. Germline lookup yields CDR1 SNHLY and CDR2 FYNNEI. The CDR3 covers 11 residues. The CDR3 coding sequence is TGTGCCAGCAGGGAAGTAGAGACCCAGTACTTC. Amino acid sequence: CASREVETQYF.

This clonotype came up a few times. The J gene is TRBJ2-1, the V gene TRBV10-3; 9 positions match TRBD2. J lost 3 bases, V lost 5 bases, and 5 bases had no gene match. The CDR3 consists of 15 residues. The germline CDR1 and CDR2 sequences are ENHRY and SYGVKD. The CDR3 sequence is CAISKVAGVYNEQFF. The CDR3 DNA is TGTGCCATCAGTAAGGTAGCGGGAGTCTACAATGAGCAGTTCTTC.

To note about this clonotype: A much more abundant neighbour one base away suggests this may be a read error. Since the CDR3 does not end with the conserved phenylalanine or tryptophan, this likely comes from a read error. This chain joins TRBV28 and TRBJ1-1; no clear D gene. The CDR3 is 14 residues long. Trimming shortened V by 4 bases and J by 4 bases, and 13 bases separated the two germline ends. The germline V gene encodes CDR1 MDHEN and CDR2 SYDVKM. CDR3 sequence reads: CASSSPYVVTEAFS. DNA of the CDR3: TGTGCCAGCAGTTCCCCCTATGTGGTCACTGAAGCTTTCTCT.

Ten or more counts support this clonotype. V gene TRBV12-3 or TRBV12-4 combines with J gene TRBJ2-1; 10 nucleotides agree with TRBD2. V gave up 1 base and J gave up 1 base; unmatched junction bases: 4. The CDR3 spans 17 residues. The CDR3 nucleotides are TGTGCCAGCAGTTTAGTCCTAGCGGGAGTGTCCTACAATGAGCAGTTCTTC. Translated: CASSLVLAGVSYNEQFF.

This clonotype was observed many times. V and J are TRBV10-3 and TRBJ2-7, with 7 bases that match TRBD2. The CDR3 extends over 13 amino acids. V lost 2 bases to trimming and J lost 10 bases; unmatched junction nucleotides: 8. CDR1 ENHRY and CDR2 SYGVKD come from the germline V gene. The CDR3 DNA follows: TGTGCCATCAGTGAGGGTAGCGGGCCTGGTCAGTACTTC. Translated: CAISEGSGPGQYF.

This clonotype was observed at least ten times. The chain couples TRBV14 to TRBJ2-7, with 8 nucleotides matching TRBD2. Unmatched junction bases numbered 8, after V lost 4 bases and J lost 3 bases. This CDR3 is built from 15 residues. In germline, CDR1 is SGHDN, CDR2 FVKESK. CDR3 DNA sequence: TGTGCCAGCAGCCCCTCGGGACTAGGGGACTACGAGCAGTACTTC. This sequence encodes CASSPSGLGDYEQYF.

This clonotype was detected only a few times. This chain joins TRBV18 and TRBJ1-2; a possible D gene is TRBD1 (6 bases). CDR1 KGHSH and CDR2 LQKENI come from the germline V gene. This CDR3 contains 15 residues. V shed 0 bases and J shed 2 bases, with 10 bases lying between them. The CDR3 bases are TGTGCCAGCTCACCACCGGTAGGGGGGAACTATGGCTACACCTTC. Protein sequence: CASSPPVGGNYGYTF.

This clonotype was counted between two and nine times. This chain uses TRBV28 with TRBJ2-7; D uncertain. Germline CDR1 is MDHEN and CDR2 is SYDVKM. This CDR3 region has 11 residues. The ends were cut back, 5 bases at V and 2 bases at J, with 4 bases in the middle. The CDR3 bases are TGTGCCAGCAGTCAACCCTACGAGCAGTACTTC. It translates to CASSQPYEQYF.

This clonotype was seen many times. CDR3 DNA: TGTGCCAGCAGTTTTCGCAGGCGGGGCTACGAGCAGTACTTC. It codes for CASSFRRRGYEQYF. The chain recombines TRBV27 with TRBJ2-7; weak D call: TRBD2 (6 bases). The CDR3 has 14 residues. Germline CDR1 reads MNHEY; CDR2 reads SMNVEV (reference sequence). V lost 3 bases to trimming and J lost 3 bases, with 12 bases between them.

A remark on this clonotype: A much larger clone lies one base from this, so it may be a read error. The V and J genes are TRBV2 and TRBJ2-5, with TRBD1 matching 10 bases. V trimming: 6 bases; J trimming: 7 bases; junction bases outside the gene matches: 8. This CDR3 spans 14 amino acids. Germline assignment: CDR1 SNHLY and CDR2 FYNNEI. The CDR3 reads CASRGTGAKGTQYF. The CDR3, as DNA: TGTGCCAGCAGGGGGACAGGGGCAAAAGGGACCCAGTACTTC.

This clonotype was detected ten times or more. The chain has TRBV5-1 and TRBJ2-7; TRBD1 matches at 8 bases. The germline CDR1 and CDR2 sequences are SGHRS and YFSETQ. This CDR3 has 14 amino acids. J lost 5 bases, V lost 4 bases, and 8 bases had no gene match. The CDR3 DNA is TGCGCCAGCAGCGCTCCGGGACAGGTGAACGAGCAGTACTTC. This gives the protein CASSAPGQVNEQYF.

The CDR3 sequence is CASSQPGRSNYGYTF. In DNA, the CDR3 is TGCGCCAGCAGCCAACCGGGACGGAGTAACTATGGCTACACCTTC. V gene TRBV4-1 combines with J gene TRBJ1-2; D possibly corresponds to TRBD1 (5 bases). This CDR3 region has 15 residues. Germline lookup yields CDR1 MGHRA and CDR2 YSYEKL. The V and J ends lost 2 bases and 1 base respectively, with 11 bases between them.

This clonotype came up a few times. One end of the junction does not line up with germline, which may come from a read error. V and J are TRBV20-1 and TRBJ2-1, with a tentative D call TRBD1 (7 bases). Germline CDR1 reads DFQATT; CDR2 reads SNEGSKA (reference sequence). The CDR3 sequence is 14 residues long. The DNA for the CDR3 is TGCAGTGCCTCCAGGGGGGAGGTGAGGAATGGGCAGTTCTTC. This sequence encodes CSASRGEVRNGQFF.

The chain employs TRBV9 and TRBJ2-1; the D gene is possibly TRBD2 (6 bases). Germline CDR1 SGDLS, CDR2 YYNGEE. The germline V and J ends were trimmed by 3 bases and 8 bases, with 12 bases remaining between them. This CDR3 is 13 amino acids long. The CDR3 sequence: CASSGGLGYEQFF. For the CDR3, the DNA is TGTGCCAGCAGCGGGGGACTCGGATATGAGCAGTTCTTC. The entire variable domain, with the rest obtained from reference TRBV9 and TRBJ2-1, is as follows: DSGVTQTPKHLITATGQRVTLRCSPRSGDLSVYWYQQSLDQGLQFLIQYYNGEERAKGNILERFSAQQFPDLHSELNLSSLELGDSALYFCASSGGLGYEQFFGPGTRLTVL.